One and the same sample provided the 20 T cell receptor beta chains below, sequenced in a study of identifying expanded T cells in peripheral blood. The assay was immunoSEQ multiplex PCR, and TCRdb's table has in-frame clones only and misses some. The sample holds roughly 100,000 clones; approximately 89% are singletons and the top ten take about 14%. The sample consisted of blood. These receptors were taken from a person between 18 and 75 years old in good health.

This chain links TRBV7-2 with TRBJ2-7; D not certain. CDR1 and CDR2 from the germline V gene are SGHTA and FQGNSA. The CDR3 has 15 residues. V was clipped by 3 bases and J by 0 bases, with 12 bases between them. In DNA, the CDR3 is TGTGCCAGCAGCTTTAGGATTGTGGGCTCCTACGAGCAGTACTTC. Translation: CASSFRIVGSYEQYF.

The chain's CDR3 is CASSADSASNQPQHF. The CDR3 DNA reads as TGTGCCAGCAGTGCAGACAGCGCCAGCAATCAGCCCCAGCATTTT. The chain combines TRBV2 with TRBJ1-5; possible D gene TRBD1, 5 bases. The V end was cut by 4 bases, the J end by 1 base, with 11 bases between. CDR1 SNHLY and CDR2 FYNNEI come from the germline V gene. The CDR3 loop spans 15 amino acids.

This rearrangement joins TRBV5-1 to TRBJ2-2; D ambiguous. Germline CDR1 SGHRS, CDR2 YFSETQ. This CDR3 contains 13 residues. V lost 4 bases and J 8 bases, leaving 12 bases between the germline ends. The CDR3 reads CASSPDLTGELFF. The CDR3 bases are TGCGCCAGCAGCCCGGATCTTACAGGGGAGCTGTTTTTT.

The genes are TRBV9 and TRBJ2-3; D remains unclear. From germline, CDR1 is SGDLS and CDR2 YYNGEE. This CDR3 is built from 14 residues. Trimming cost V 0 bases and J 6 bases, with 11 bases left between them. The CDR3 nucleotides read TGTGCCAGCAGCGTAGCACTGCAGACCGATACGCAGTATTTT. It yields the protein CASSVALQTDTQYF. Based on the CDR3 plus reference TRBV9 and TRBJ2-3, the full variable domain is DSGVTQTPKHLITATGQRVTLRCSPRSGDLSVYWYQQSLDQGLQFLIQYYNGEERAKGNILERFSAQQFPDLHSELNLSSLELGDSALYFCASSVALQTDTQYFGPGTRLTVL.

J is TRBJ2-6 and V is TRBV10-3, with D tentatively TRBD2 (7 bases). The CDR3 length is 15 residues. V lost 6 bases and J 2 bases, leaving 11 bases between the germline ends. The germline V gene encodes CDR1 ENHRY and CDR2 SYGVKD. The CDR3 bases are TGTGCCATCAGACAGGGAGGGACTGGGGCCAACGTCCTGACTTTC. Its translation is CAIRQGGTGANVLTF.

A single count supports this clone. As DNA, the CDR3 is TGTGCCAGCAGGGACGGCAGGGGTGGCTACACCTTC. Translated, it gives CASRDGRGGYTF. The J gene is TRBJ1-2, the V gene TRBV6-5; tentatively, D is TRBD1 (6 bases). CDR3 length: 12 residues. Germline V gene data show CDR1 as MNHEY and CDR2 as SVGAGI. Trimming took off 6 bases at V and 7 bases at J, with 12 bases between the two ends.

The V call is TRBV29-1, the J call TRBJ2-2; possible D gene TRBD2, 6 bases. Deletions cut 7 bases from V and 5 bases from J, with 11 bases between. The germline CDR1 and CDR2 sequences are SQVTM and ANQGSEA. This CDR3 region has 12 residues. CDR3 protein: CSGRRGTGELFF. CDR3 nucleotide sequence: TGCAGCGGCAGGAGGGGAACCGGGGAGCTGTTTTTT.

The V call is TRBV7-3, the J call TRBJ2-7, with D tentatively TRBD2 (6 bases). The CDR3 totals 13 residues. From germline, CDR1 is SGHTA and CDR2 FQGTGA. V gave up 4 bases and J gave up 4 bases, with 11 bases separating them. The CDR3 region has the DNA TGTGCCAGCAGCTCCTCGGGGGTTTACGAGCAGTACTTC. Encoded protein: CASSSSGVYEQYF.

The rearrangement joins TRBV21-1 to TRBJ2-7. TRBV21-1 is flagged as a pseudogene. CDR3 length equals 12 residues. The CDR3 here is CASLPRGYEQYF. The CDR3 DNA reads as TGTGCCAGCCTGCCGAGGGGCTACGAGCAGTACTTC.

The chain joins TRBV5-1 to TRBJ2-1; possible D gene TRBD2, 6 bases. The V gene's germline CDR1 is SGHRS and CDR2 YFSETQ. The V end was cut by 2 bases, the J end by 4 bases, with 13 bases between. This CDR3 contains 15 residues. The CDR3 spells CASSLVAEEYNEQFF. As DNA, the CDR3 is TGCGCCAGCAGCTTAGTAGCGGAAGAGTACAATGAGCAGTTCTTC. Supplemented by reference TRBV5-1 and TRBJ2-1, the full variable domain reads KAGVTQTPRYLIKTRGQQVTLSCSPISGHRSVSWYQQTPGQGLQFLFEYFSETQRNKGNFPGRFSGRQFSNSRSEMNVSTLELGDSALYLCASSLVAEEYNEQFFGPGTRLTVL.

Only one count was recorded for this clone. CDR3: CASSWTRQGNGYTF. The CDR3 coding sequence is TGTGCCAGCAGCTGGACTAGACAGGGTAATGGCTACACCTTC. The J gene is TRBJ1-2, the V gene TRBV27; 7 positions match TRBD1. CDR3 length equals 14 residues. Germline V gene lookup returns CDR1 MNHEY and CDR2 SMNVEV (reference sequence). Trimming cost V 6 bases and J 6 bases; bases outside gene matches: 10.

V usage is TRBV30 and J usage is TRBJ1-4; the match to TRBD1 covers 8 bases. Germline CDR1 GTSNPN, CDR2 SVGIG (reference sequence). The CDR3 consists of 17 residues. J was trimmed by 7 bases and V by 2 bases; bases with no gene match: 15. The CDR3 DNA follows: TGTGCCTGGAGTCCCTTGGGGGCAGGGGGCACAGGTGAAAAACTGTTTTTT. Translating it yields CAWSPLGAGGTGEKLFF.

The rearrangement joins TRBV9 to TRBJ2-3, with 14 positions matching TRBD2. This CDR3 has 16 amino acids. Germline V gene sequence: CDR1 SGDLS, CDR2 YYNGEE. After removal of 0 bases from V and 5 bases from J, the junction contained 2 bases not matched to a gene. The chain's CDR3 is CASSVAGTSGRDTQYF. For the CDR3, the DNA is TGTGCCAGCAGCGTAGCAGGGACTAGCGGGAGAGATACGCAGTATTTT.

This clone appeared a single time. V is TRBV20-1 and J is TRBJ2-3; the D is unclear. CDR1 is DFQATT, CDR2 SNEGSKA, per germline (reference sequence). The CDR3 loop spans 11 amino acids. The V gene lost 5 bases and the J gene lost 4 bases, with 7 bases spanning the gap. The DNA for the CDR3 is TGCAGTGCTGGTGGGGCAGATACGCAGTATTTT. Amino acid sequence: CSAGGADTQYF.

J is TRBJ2-2 and V is TRBV25-1; D unresolved. This CDR3 contains 13 residues. V lost 7 bases to trimming and J lost 5 bases, with 11 bases between them. Germline V gives CDR1 MGHDK, CDR2 SYGVNS. The CDR3 loop is CASKWAWTGELFF. CDR3 coding DNA: TGTGCCAGCAAATGGGCTTGGACCGGGGAGCTGTTTTTT.

The genes are TRBV6-6 and TRBJ2-1; D is uncertain. Trimming removed 2 bases at V and 8 bases at J, with 10 bases between. This CDR3 has 13 amino acids. CDR1 is MNHNY and CDR2 is SVGAGI in the germline V gene (reference sequence). The CDR3 protein is CASSYTRSDEQFF. CDR3 sequence (DNA): TGTGCCAGCAGTTACACCCGTTCGGATGAGCAGTTCTTC.

V and J are TRBV28 and TRBJ1-1; D might be TRBD1 (5 bases). Trimming left V 3 bases short and J 0 bases short, with 8 bases between. This CDR3 has 14 amino acids. Germline values: CDR1 MDHEN, CDR2 SYDVKM. CDR3 region: CASSFGTVNTEAFF. The CDR3 DNA reads TGTGCCAGCAGTTTCGGGACTGTGAACACTGAAGCTTTCTTT.

This clone was counted once. The J gene is TRBJ1-3, the V gene TRBV16; D not resolved. Germline loops: CDR1 KGHSY, CDR2 FQNENV. V was shortened by 1 base and J by 0 bases, with 13 bases between the two germline ends. The CDR3 extends over 17 amino acids. CDR3 sequence reads: CASSQLGQQSSGNTIYF. The CDR3 DNA follows: TGTGCCAGCAGCCAATTGGGTCAGCAGAGCTCTGGAAACACCATATATTTT.

V is TRBV7-8 and J is TRBJ2-5; 13 bases line up with TRBD2. V trimming: 3 bases; J trimming: 2 bases; junction bases outside the gene matches: 3. The CDR3 loop spans 16 amino acids. The germline V gene encodes CDR1 SGHVS and CDR2 FQNEAQ. CDR3 region: CASSFGLAGAQETQYF. As DNA, the CDR3 is TGTGCCAGCAGCTTCGGACTAGCGGGGGCTCAAGAGACCCAGTACTTC. The complete variable domain, with remaining parts taken from reference TRBV7-8 and TRBJ2-5, reads GAGVSQSPRYKVAKRGQDVALRCDPISGHVSLFWYQQALGQGPEFLTYFQNEAQLDKSGLPSDRFFAERPEGSVSTLKIQRTQQEDSAVYLCASSFGLAGAQETQYFGPGTRLLVL.

V usage is TRBV5-1 and J usage is TRBJ2-7; D remains unclear. This CDR3 contains 15 residues. Deletions cut 4 bases from V and 1 base from J, with 15 bases between. Germline V gives CDR1 SGHRS, CDR2 YFSETQ. The chain's CDR3 is CASSQDNYQSYEQYF. CDR3 bases: TGCGCCAGCAGCCAAGACAATTACCAATCCTACGAGCAGTACTTC.